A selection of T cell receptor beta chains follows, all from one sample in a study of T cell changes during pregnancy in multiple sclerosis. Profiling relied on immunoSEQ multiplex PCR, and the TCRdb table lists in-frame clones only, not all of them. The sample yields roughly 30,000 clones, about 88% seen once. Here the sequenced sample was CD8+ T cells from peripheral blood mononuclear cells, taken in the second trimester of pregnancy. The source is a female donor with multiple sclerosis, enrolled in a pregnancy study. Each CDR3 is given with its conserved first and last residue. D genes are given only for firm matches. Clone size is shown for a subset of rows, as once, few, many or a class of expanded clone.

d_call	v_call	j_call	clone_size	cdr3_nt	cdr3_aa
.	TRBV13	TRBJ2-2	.	TGTGCCAGCAGCCCCCTATCGCAGGGGACGGGCACCGGGGAGCTGTTTTTT	CASSPLSQGTGTGELFF
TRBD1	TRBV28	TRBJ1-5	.	TGTGCCAGCACCTCCGACAGGGGCGACCAGCATTTT	CASTSDRGDQHF
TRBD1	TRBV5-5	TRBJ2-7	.	TGTGCCAGCAGCGACTACACAGGGGGTCGTCACGAGCAGTACTTC	CASSDYTGGRHEQYF
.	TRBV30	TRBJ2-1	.	TGTGCCTGGAGGGAGGGCCGGGAGCAGTTCTTC	CAWREGREQFF
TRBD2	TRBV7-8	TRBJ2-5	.	TGTGCCAGCAGCTTTACTAGCGGGGGGTTGGAAGAGACCCAGTACTTC	CASSFTSGGLEETQYF
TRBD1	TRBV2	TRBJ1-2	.	TGTGCCAGCAGTGGTTGGACAGGGGGCGCGAATGGCTACACCTTC	CASSGWTGGANGYTF
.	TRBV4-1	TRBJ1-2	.	TGCGCCAGCACGCCGAGGGAGGGGTTGGACTATGGCTACACCTTC	CASTPREGLDYGYTF
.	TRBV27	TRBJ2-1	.	TGTGCCAGCAGTTTATTCAGGGATAACAATGAGCAGTTCTTC	CASSLFRDNNEQFF
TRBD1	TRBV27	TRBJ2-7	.	TGTGCCAGCAGTCCGGGACAGGTTAACTACGAGCAGTACTTC	CASSPGQVNYEQYF
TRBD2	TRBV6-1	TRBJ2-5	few	TGTGCCAGCAGTGAAGTAGCGGGGCAGCAAGAGACCCAGTACTTC	CASSEVAGQQETQYF
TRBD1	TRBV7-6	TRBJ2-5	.	TGTGCCAGCAGCTTCACCGGGACAGGGGGATTGGAGACCCAGTACTTC	CASSFTGTGGLETQYF
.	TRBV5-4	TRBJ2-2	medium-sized	TGTGCCAGCAGCTTGGGTTGGGGCCACACCGGGGAGCTGTTTTTT	CASSLGWGHTGELFF
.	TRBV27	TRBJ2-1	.	TGTGCCAGCAGTTGGAGCAGGGCGAATGAGCAGTTCTTC	CASSWSRANEQFF
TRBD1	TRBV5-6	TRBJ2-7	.	TGTGCCAGCAGCTGGGGGACAGCCAGACTCTACGAGCAGTACTTC	CASSWGTARLYEQYF
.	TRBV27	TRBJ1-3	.	TGTGCCAGCAGTTTTGGAGGTGGTACGGACACCATATATTTT	CASSFGGGTDTIYF
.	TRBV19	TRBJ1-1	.	TGTGCCAGTAAGGGGGTTACTGAAGCTTTCTTT	CASKGVTEAFF
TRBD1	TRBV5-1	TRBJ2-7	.	TGCGCCAGCAGCTTGGTGACAGGGGCGTCCTACGAGCAGTACTTC	CASSLVTGASYEQYF
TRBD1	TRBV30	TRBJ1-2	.	TGTGCCTGGAGTGCTAAACCAACAGGGGGCGTCGGCTACACCTTC	CAWSAKPTGGVGYTF
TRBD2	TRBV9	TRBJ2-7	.	TGTGCCAGCGCCGCGGGGGGAACTTCCTACGAGCAGTACTTC	CASAAGGTSYEQYF
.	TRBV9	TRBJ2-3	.	TGTGCCAGCAGCGTAGGTACTAGGACCGATACGCAGTATTTT	CASSVGTRTDTQYF
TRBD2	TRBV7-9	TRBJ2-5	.	TGTGCCAGCAGCCCCGGGACTAGCGGGACCCACCAAGAGACCCAGTACTTC	CASSPGTSGTHQETQYF
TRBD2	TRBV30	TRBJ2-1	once	TGTGCCTGGAGTGGACTAGCGGGGAGTCGAGGCTCCTACAATGAGCAGTTCTTC	CAWSGLAGSRGSYNEQFF
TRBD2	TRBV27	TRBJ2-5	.	TGTGCCAGCAGCCCGACTAGCGGGAGGGCCCAGTACTTC	CASSPTSGRAQYF
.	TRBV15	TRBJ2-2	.	TGTGCCACCAGCAGTCGGGGGTCCGGGGAGCTGTTTTTT	CATSSRGSGELFF
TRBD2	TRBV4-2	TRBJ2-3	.	TGTGCCAGCAGCCAAGACGGGAGCGGGAGAGGAGATACGCAGTATTTT	CASSQDGSGRGDTQYF
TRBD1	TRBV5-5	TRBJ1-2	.	TGTGCCAGCAGCCCACGGACAGGGCAATTCCTCTATGGCTACACCTTC	CASSPRTGQFLYGYTF
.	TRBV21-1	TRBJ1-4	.	TGTGCCAGCAGCCTTGTGAACCCGGGCCCGGGGGAGGAAAAACTGTTTTTT	CASSLVNPGPGEEKLFF
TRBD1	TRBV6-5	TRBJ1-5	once	TGTGCCAGCAATTCAAGACAGGGCTGTTATCTCCAGCATTTT	CASNSRQGCYLQHF
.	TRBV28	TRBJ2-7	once	TGTGCCAGCAGTTCCTCGCTGCAGGGATCGTCCGAGCAGTACTTC	CASSSSLQGSSEQYF
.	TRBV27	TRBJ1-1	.	TGTGCCAGCAGTCTCAGCAAGACGGCGAGGACTGAAGCTTTCTTT	CASSLSKTARTEAFF
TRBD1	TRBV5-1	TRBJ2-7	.	TGCGCCAGCAGCCTCAGGACAGGTCCCTCCTACGAGCAGTACTTC	CASSLRTGPSYEQYF
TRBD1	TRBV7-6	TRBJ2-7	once	TGTGCCAGCAGCCTAGCGACAGGGGCCGAGCAGTACTTC	CASSLATGAEQYF
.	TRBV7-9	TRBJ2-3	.	TGTGCCAGCAGCCCCGCCCGGGGAAACCCAGATACGCAGTATTTT	CASSPARGNPDTQYF
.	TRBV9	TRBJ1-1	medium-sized	TGTGCCAGCAGCGACGGACCTCGAGGGACTGAAGCTTTCTTT	CASSDGPRGTEAFF
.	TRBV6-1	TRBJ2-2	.	TGTGCCAGCAGCCCGGGACAGAACACCGGGGAGCTGTTTTTT	CASSPGQNTGELFF
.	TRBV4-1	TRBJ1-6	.	TGCGCCAGCAGCCAACCCGGACAGAACAATTCACCCCTCCACTTT	CASSQPGQNNSPLHF
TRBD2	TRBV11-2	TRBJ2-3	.	TGTGCCAGCAGCTTAGAACTAGCGGGGGGCACAGATACGCAGTATTTT	CASSLELAGGTDTQYF
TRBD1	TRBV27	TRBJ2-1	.	TGTGCCAGCAGTTGGGACAGGGGACCTTACAATGAGCAGTTCTTC	CASSWDRGPYNEQFF
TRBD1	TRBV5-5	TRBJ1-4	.	TGTGCCAGCAGCCGTCCTCCGGGACAGCTTAATGAAAAACTGTTTTTT	CASSRPPGQLNEKLFF
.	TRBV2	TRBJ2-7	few	TGTGCCAGCATGTTCAGGCGGGAAGCCTACGAGCAGTACTTC	CASMFRREAYEQYF
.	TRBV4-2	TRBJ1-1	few	TGTGCCAGCAGCCAATGGGTGGCGGGAAGGAACACTGAAGCTTTCTTT	CASSQWVAGRNTEAFF
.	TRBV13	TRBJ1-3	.	TGTGCCAGCAGCTCTACCGTCGGCTCTGGAAACACCATATATTTT	CASSSTVGSGNTIYF
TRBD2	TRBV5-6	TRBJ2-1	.	TGTGCCAGCAGCGGGGGAGGGCTAGCGGGAGTTCCCTACAATGAGCAGTTCTTC	CASSGGGLAGVPYNEQFF
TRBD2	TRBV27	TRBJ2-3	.	TGTGCCAGCAGTACCGGGACTAGCGTAGCAGATACGCAGTATTTT	CASSTGTSVADTQYF
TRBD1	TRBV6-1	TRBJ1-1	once	TGTGCCAGCAGTGAGGCGACAGGGGGTTGGACTGAAGCTTTCTTT	CASSEATGGWTEAFF
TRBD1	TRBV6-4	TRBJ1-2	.	TGTGCCAGCAGAGGGACAGGGGTAGGAGGCTACACCTTC	CASRGTGVGGYTF
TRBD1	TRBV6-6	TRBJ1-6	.	TGTGCCAGCAGGCAGGGACAGGGGGATTCACCCCTCCACTTT	CASRQGQGDSPLHF
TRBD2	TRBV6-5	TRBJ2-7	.	TGTGCCAGCAGTCTAGCGGGGGGCGGCTCCTACGAGCAGTACTTC	CASSLAGGGSYEQYF
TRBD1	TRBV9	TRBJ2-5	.	TGTGCCAGCAGCGTGACAGGGGGCACAGAGACCCAGTACTTC	CASSVTGGTETQYF
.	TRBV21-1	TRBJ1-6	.	TGTGCCAGCAGCAAAGGCGGGATGGCCAAGAATTCACCCCTCCACTTT	CASSKGGMAKNSPLHF
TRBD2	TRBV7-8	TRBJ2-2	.	TGTGCGGGGACTAGCGAGAACACCGGGGAGCTGTTTTTT	CAGTSENTGELFF